The T cell receptor beta chain under discussion was sequenced for a study of CD8 T cells in ankylosing spondylitis. Using its own MiXCR run on the 5' RACE reads, TCRdb lists one record per CDR3 protein. Among roughly 240,000 distinct CDR3 sequences, roughly a third were seen once, and the ten largest hold 4% to 5.5%. Notes on the study in general: The authors found the disease-linked clones to be CD8+ and relatively rare in peripheral blood. Disease-associated clones were reportedly significantly overrepresented in matched ankylosing spondylitis synovial fluid. Seemingly characteristic of ankylosing spondylitis blood was a TCR beta motif consisting of about 8 highly homologous variants.

Of note for this clonotype: The antigen remains undetermined.

The source is a male donor with ankylosing spondylitis or in good health (not recorded which). The sample consisted of blood, either unsorted or a sorted T cell fraction (not recorded which).

The CDR3 bases are TGTGCCAGCAAAGTCCTGTCAGGGCCAGGACCCCAAGAGACCCAGTACTTC. Translated: CASKVLSGPGPQETQYF. This chain uses TRBV27 with TRBJ2-5; the D gene is possibly TRBD1 (5 bases). V lost 7 bases to trimming and J lost 1 base, with 22 bases between them. Germline V gives CDR1 MNHEY, CDR2 SMNVEV (reference sequence). The CDR3 is 17 residues long.